The rows below give T cell receptor beta chains drawn from one sample of a study of identical twins. TCRdb itself ran the 5' RACE reads through MiXCR, one entry per CDR3 protein. Here the sample spans about 920,000 distinct CDR3 sequences, 10% to 15% being singletons. Separately, the same data were catalogued under a study of yellow fever vaccine responses in identical twins.

The sample taken for sequencing was PBMCs. The origin of the receptors is a woman aged 18 to 35 in good health. The CDR3 runs from the conserved cysteine through the conserved F or W. A D gene is named only where the DNA matches it firmly. Size tells how often a clone was seen (once, few, many) or the class of an expanded clone, and some rows leave it out.

d_gene	v_gene	j_gene	abundance	CDR3aa	CDR3nt
.	TRBV20-1	TRBJ2-3	many	CSAMDPETTSTDTQYF	TGCAGTGCTATGGATCCAGAGACTACTAGCACAGATACGCAGTATTTT
.	TRBV3-1	TRBJ2-1	few	CASSQEGRLVGRDEQFF	TGTGCCAGCAGCCAAGAAGGAAGGCTAGTAGGAAGGGATGAGCAGTTCTTC
.	TRBV2	TRBJ2-2	few	CASSTDSSRTGELFF	TGTGCCAGCAGCACGGACAGTTCGCGCACCGGGGAGCTGTTTTTT
.	TRBV12-3/TRBV12-4	TRBJ1-1	many	CASSLGYRDTEAFF	TGTGCCAGCAGTTTAGGATACCGGGACACTGAAGCTTTCTTT
.	TRBV12-3/TRBV12-4	TRBJ1-2	.	CASSQWTAYGYTF	TGTGCCAGCAGCCAATGGACCGCCTATGGCTACACCTTC
TRBD1	TRBV11-1	TRBJ2-1	few	CASSLRYRDRGTGTYNEQFF	TGTGCCAGCAGCTTACGTTATAGGGACAGGGGCACTGGAACCTACAATGAGCAGTTCTTC
TRBD2	TRBV20-1	TRBJ2-1	once	CCARATSGGLYNEQFF	TGCTGTGCTAGGGCAACTAGCGGGGGGCTCTACAATGAGCAGTTCTTC
.	TRBV7-8	TRBJ2-1	.	CASSRGNLSSYNEQFF	TGTGCCAGCAGTCGAGGCAACCTTAGCTCCTACAATGAGCAGTTCTTC
TRBD1	TRBV7-9	TRBJ2-3	.	CASEKQGVVTDTQYF	TGTGCCAGCGAGAAACAGGGGGTGGTAACAGATACGCAGTATTTT
TRBD1	TRBV2	TRBJ2-5	.	CASRDRGKETQYF	TGTGCCAGCAGAGACAGGGGGAAAGAGACCCAGTACTTC
.	TRBV10-3	TRBJ1-5	.	CAISEREYSNQPQHF	TGTGCCATCAGTGAACGGGAGTATAGCAATCAGCCCCAGCATTTT
TRBD1	TRBV6-1	TRBJ2-3	few	CASRSGQGAGGDTQYF	TGTGCCAGCCGAAGCGGACAGGGGGCGGGCGGAGATACGCAGTATTTT
.	TRBV3-1	TRBJ2-3	.	CACSQEGPGTDTQYF	TGTGCCTGCAGCCAAGAGGGCCCTGGCACAGATACGCAGTATTTT
.	TRBV7-2	TRBJ2-1	few	CASSLDSQASEQFF	TGTGCCAGCAGCTTAGACTCCCAGGCGTCTGAGCAGTTCTTC
.	TRBV5-4	TRBJ2-1	.	CASSPPGGMGEQFF	TGTGCCAGCAGCCCACCCGGGGGAATGGGTGAGCAGTTCTTC
.	TRBV10-3	TRBJ1-2	.	CAISEVTEANYGYTF	TGTGCCATCAGTGAGGTAACAGAAGCTAACTATGGCTACACCTTC
.	TRBV10-3	TRBJ2-1	.	CATGLNEQFF	TGTGCCACCGGGCTCAATGAGCAGTTCTTC
TRBD1	TRBV9	TRBJ2-7	few	CASSASGTGGYEQYF	TGTGCCAGCAGCGCTTCCGGGACAGGGGGGTACGAGCAGTACTTC
.	TRBV15	TRBJ2-7	few	CATSRGLEHEQYF	TGTGCCACCAGCAGAGGTCTGGAGCACGAGCAGTACTTC
.	TRBV19	TRBJ1-2	.	CASSRRTELGGYTF	TGTGCCAGTAGCCGAAGGACGGAACTCGGGGGCTACACCTTC
TRBD2	TRBV10-3	TRBJ2-5	many	CAISESPLTSRETQYF	TGTGCCATCAGTGAGTCCCCGCTGACTAGCAGAGAGACCCAGTACTTC
.	TRBV7-9	TRBJ2-7	.	CASSPRTEPYEQYF	TGTGCCAGCAGCCCCCGGACAGAGCCGTACGAGCAGTACTTC
.	TRBV28	TRBJ1-4	.	CASSLPGSEKLFF	TGTGCCAGCAGTTTGCCAGGATCTGAAAAACTGTTTTTT
.	TRBV20-1	TRBJ2-3	many	CSARTVTDTQYF	TGCAGTGCTAGGACTGTCACAGATACGCAGTATTTT
.	TRBV24-1	TRBJ2-1	.	CATSEPIGNEQFF	TGTGCCACCAGTGAACCAATAGGGAATGAGCAGTTCTTC
.	TRBV24-1	TRBJ2-1	.	CATSNVGASSYNEQFF	TGTGCCACCAGCAACGTGGGGGCCAGCTCCTACAATGAGCAGTTCTTC
.	TRBV5-1	TRBJ1-1	many	CASSLDPGGTEAFF	TGCGCCAGCAGCTTGGATCCGGGGGGCACTGAAGCTTTCTTT
.	TRBV3-1	TRBJ1-1	few	CASSRPGGEAFF	TGTGCCAGCAGCCGGCCAGGCGGTGAAGCTTTCTTT
TRBD1	TRBV7-8	TRBJ2-1	.	CASSSPSGGRYNEQFF	TGTGCCAGCAGCTCCCCCTCAGGGGGCCGGTACAATGAGCAGTTCTTC